The clone carrying this T cell receptor beta chain was counted a few times. One entry per CDR3 protein, called by TCRdb with MiXCR from the 5' RACE reads. The sample shows approximately 37,000 distinct CDR3 sequences, 15% to 20% of them seen only once. After removal of 2 bases from V and 4 bases from J, the junction contained 8 bases not matched to a gene. Germline-derived CDR1 and CDR2 are SGHRS and YFSETQ. The CDR3 is 15 residues long. Material for sequencing was naive CD4+ T cells sorted from a lymph node. Indicated subset: naive CD4+ T cells, CD4+CD45RA+CD25-. This sequence originates from a female donor with breast cancer. The gene calls are TRBV5-1 and TRBJ1-2; 7 nucleotides agree with TRBD1. CDR3 bases: TGCGCCAGCAGCTTCGACCAGGGACAGTTCTATGGCTACACCTTC. It yields the protein CASSFDQGQFYGYTF.